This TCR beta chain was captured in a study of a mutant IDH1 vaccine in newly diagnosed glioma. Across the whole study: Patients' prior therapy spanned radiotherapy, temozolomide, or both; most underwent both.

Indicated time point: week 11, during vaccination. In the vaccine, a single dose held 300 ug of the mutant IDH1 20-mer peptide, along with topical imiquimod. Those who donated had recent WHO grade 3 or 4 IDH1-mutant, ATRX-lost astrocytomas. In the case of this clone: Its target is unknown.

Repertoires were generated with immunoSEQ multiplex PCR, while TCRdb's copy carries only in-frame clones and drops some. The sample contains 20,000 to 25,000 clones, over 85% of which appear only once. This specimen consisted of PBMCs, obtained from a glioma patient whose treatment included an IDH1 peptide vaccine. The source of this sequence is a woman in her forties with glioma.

CDR3 sequence reads: CASSHKVNTGELFF. For the CDR3, the DNA is TGCGCCAGCAGCCACAAGGTGAACACCGGGGAGCTGTTTTTT. The chain has TRBV4-1 and TRBJ2-2; D not certain. Trimming removed 3 bases from V and 1 base from J, with 6 bases in between. The CDR3 spans 14 residues. The germline gives CDR1 MGHRA, CDR2 YSYEKL.